This entry features one T cell receptor (beta chain) sequence. An input of 0.5 to 1 ug of RNA was subjected to reverse transcription using random hexamers. TCRdb re-called the immunoSEQ multiplex PCR reads through MiXCR, storing one row per CDR3 protein. The sample consists of about 120,000 distinct CDR3 sequences, about 94% of them appearing once. Per the germline V gene, CDR1 is SGHNT and CDR2 is YYREEE (reference sequence). V dropped 5 bases and J dropped 9 bases, with 12 bases sitting between them. This CDR3 contains 12 residues. The data were taken from a study of CD8 T cells in Susac syndrome. Diagnostic criteria defined recently for definite or probable disease were met by the Susac syndrome patients.

The chain couples TRBV5-4 to TRBJ2-1; possibly TRBD1 for D (6 bases). The sequenced material came from CD8+ T cells from PBMCs. The receptor was isolated from a human donor with Susac syndrome. In DNA, the CDR3 is TGTGCCAGCAGGGGGGCCAGGGGTGAGCAGTTCTTC. As protein: CASRGARGEQFF.